These 5 T cell receptor beta chains were sequenced from one sample in a study of response to subunit inactivated influenza vaccine. TCRdb recomputed calls from the RT-PCR reads with MiXCR, one row per CDR3 protein. The repertoire includes fewer than 750,000 distinct CDR3 sequences, 14% of them detected once, and 8.5% to 14% sits in the top ten. The material was PBMCs from blood, obtained 11 to 12 days after vaccination. The origin of the receptors is a man aged 45-65 years who received an inactivated influenza vaccine.

This clonotype was observed a handful of times. The chain recombines TRBV7-9 with TRBJ2-7; D is perhaps TRBD1 (5 bases). Trimming cost V 5 bases and J 4 bases, with 15 bases left between them. The germline V gene has CDR1 SEHNR and CDR2 FQNEAQ (reference sequence). There are 14 residues in the CDR3. The CDR3 here is CASSPGHNLYEQYF. The CDR3 DNA sequence: TGTGCCAGCAGCCCCGGACATAACCTTTACGAGCAGTACTTC.

V gene TRBV6-1 combines with J gene TRBJ2-3, with D possibly TRBD1 on 6 matching bases. The CDR3 is made up of 13 amino acids. Trimming took off 6 bases at V and 6 bases at J, with 13 bases between the two ends. The germline V gene encodes CDR1 MNHNS and CDR2 SASEGT. CDR3 sequence (DNA): TGTGCCAGCAGGGGGGCAGGCGCCGATACGCAGTATTTT. Translated: CASRGAGADTQYF.

This clonotype occurred a few times. The CDR3, as DNA: TGTGCCAGCAGTTCTGTTCTAGCGGGTATGGTAAATGAGCAGTTCTTC. Protein: CASSSVLAGMVNEQFF. The gene calls are TRBV2 and TRBJ2-1; 8 nucleotides match TRBD2. V trimming: 5 bases; J trimming: 7 bases; junction bases outside the gene matches: 13. CDR3 length: 16 amino acids. Per the germline V gene, CDR1 is SNHLY and CDR2 is FYNNEI.

This clonotype has only one observation. The junction differs from germline at one of its ends, possibly a read error. The V gene is TRBV6-2 or TRBV6-3, the J gene TRBJ2-3; D assignment may be TRBD1 or TRBD2 (5 bases each). The length of the CDR3 is 20 residues. Germline assignment: CDR1 MNHEY and CDR2 SVGEGT. CDR3 protein: CASRLRGPYGTAYATDTQSF. The CDR3 DNA reads as TGTGCCAGCAGACTACGCGGGCCCTACGGGACCGCCTATGCCACAGATACGCAGTCTTTT.

There are many counts of this clonotype. The chain couples TRBV28 to TRBJ2-1; TRBD2 matches 15 bases. J was trimmed by 6 bases and V by 6 bases; bases with no gene match: 6. This CDR3 has 16 amino acids. CDR1 and CDR2 (germline): MDHEN, SYDVKM. The CDR3 loop is CASRGLGLAGGNEQFF. CDR3 coding DNA: TGTGCCAGCAGAGGTCTGGGACTAGCGGGAGGCAATGAGCAGTTCTTC.